Following are 27 T cell receptor beta chains from one sample sequenced in a study of T cell responses to AZD1222 COVID-19 vaccine. Some clones are missing from TCRdb's copy, which holds only in-frame ones; the method was immunoSEQ multiplex PCR. The profile shows about 150,000 clones, about 90% of them singletons. Sequenced material: peripheral blood, taken 28 days after the second AZD1222 dose. All receptors derive from an adult who received the AZD1222 COVID-19 vaccine.

This clone was detected a few times. The chain joins TRBV19 to TRBJ1-2; D is possibly TRBD1 (6 bases). Trimming shortened V by 5 bases and J by 8 bases, and 18 bases separated the two germline ends. Germline V gene lookup returns CDR1 LNHDA and CDR2 SQIVND (reference sequence). The CDR3 loop spans 14 amino acids. As DNA, the CDR3 is TGTGCCAGTAGTCGCCGCCCAGGGGAATCCGGCTACACCTTC. It specifies CASSRRPGESGYTF.

This chain joins TRBV30 and TRBJ1-1; D is possibly TRBD1 (5 bases). Germline CDR1 GTSNPN, CDR2 SVGIG (reference sequence). The CDR3 has 14 amino acids. V was cut by 0 bases and J by 4 bases, with 12 bases left in between. As DNA, the CDR3 is TGTGCCTGGAGTGTAATGGGGGGGAGCACTGAAGCTTTCTTT. As protein: CAWSVMGGSTEAFF.

V is TRBV5-1 and J is TRBJ1-1; unclear D gene. The CDR3 is 12 amino acids. V shed 4 bases and J shed 1 base, with 5 bases lying between them. CDR1 SGHRS and CDR2 YFSETQ come from the germline V gene. In DNA, the CDR3 is TGCGCCAGCAGCCTAGCGAACACTGAAGCTTTCTTT. Amino acid sequence: CASSLANTEAFF.

The V gene is TRBV6-2 or TRBV6-3, the J gene TRBJ2-2; 13 nucleotides agree with TRBD2. This CDR3 is built from 19 residues. Germline V gene lookup returns CDR1 MNHEY and CDR2 SVGEGT. After removal of 0 bases from V and 6 bases from J, the junction contained 10 bases not matched to a gene. Written as DNA, the CDR3 is TGTGCCAGCAGTTACTCACATCTTAGGACTAGCGGGAGAGCCGGGGAGCTGTTTTTT. Its translation: CASSYSHLRTSGRAGELFF.

The chain links TRBV25-1 to TRBJ1-4; D is possibly TRBD1 (5 bases). Germline V lookup: CDR1 MGHDK, CDR2 SYGVNS. With 8 bases removed from V and 8 bases from J, the gap between germline ends came to 18 bases. CDR3 size: 14 residues. This CDR3 reads CASGRGGVEEKLFF. The CDR3 DNA reads TGTGCCAGCGGGCGAGGAGGGGTCGAGGAAAAACTGTTTTTT. The full variable domain, its missing parts supplied by reference TRBV25-1 and TRBJ1-4, is EADIYQTPRYLVIGTGKKITLECSQTMGHDKMYWYQQDPGMELHLIHYSYGVNSTEKGDLSSESTVSRIRTEHFPLTLESARPSHTSQYLCASGRGGVEEKLFFGSGTQLSVL.

The chain links TRBV27 to TRBJ2-2; D uncertain. The V end lost 0 bases, the J end lost 2 bases, and 7 bases lay between the germline ends. The CDR3 runs 15 residues. In germline, CDR1 is MNHEY, CDR2 SMNVEV (reference sequence). The CDR3 DNA is TGTGCCAGCAGTTTATCCCCCGTTAACACCGGGGAGCTGTTTTTT. Protein product: CASSLSPVNTGELFF.

The chain employs TRBV14 and TRBJ1-1; 7 bases match TRBD1. CDR1 and CDR2 (germline): SGHDN, FVKESK. The ends lost 4 bases at V and 5 bases at J; junction bases unmatched: 19. There are 18 residues in the CDR3. In DNA, the CDR3 is TGTGCCAGCAGCCCCGAAATCGGACAGGCTCCGTTGCGGACTGAAGCTTTCTTT. As protein: CASSPEIGQAPLRTEAFF. Combining the CDR3 with reference TRBV14 and TRBJ1-1 gives the whole variable domain EAGVTQFPSHSVIEKGQTVTLRCDPISGHDNLYWYRRVMGKEIKFLLHFVKESKQDESGMPNNRFLAERTGGTYSTLKVQPAELEDSGVYFCASSPEIGQAPLRTEAFFGQGTRLTVV.

The rearrangement uses TRBV28 and TRBJ2-2, with TRBD2 matching over 7 bases. Germline loops: CDR1 MDHEN, CDR2 SYDVKM. The V and J ends lost 5 bases and 7 bases, in that order; junction bases with no gene match: 4. CDR3 length: 13 residues. CDR3 bases: TGTGCCAGCAGTCCCGGGGGGTACGGGGAGCTGTTTTTT. Its translation: CASSPGGYGELFF.

V and J are TRBV5-1 and TRBJ2-1; TRBD2 might be the D (5 bases). The CDR3 is made up of 13 amino acids. Germline-derived CDR1 and CDR2 are SGHRS and YFSETQ. Trimming removed 5 bases at V and 7 bases at J, with 13 bases between. The CDR3 reads CASRPGSGNEQFF. CDR3 bases: TGCGCCAGCAGACCGGGGTCGGGGAATGAGCAGTTCTTC.

This chain connects TRBV11-3 to TRBJ2-3; 7 nucleotides align to TRBD2. The CDR3 has 19 residues. Germline CDR1 reads SGHNT; CDR2 reads YENEEA. J gave up 0 bases and V 4 bases, and 16 bases lay outside the gene matches. This chain's CDR3 is CASSSRDYWSHSSTDTQYF. Here the CDR3 DNA reads TGTGCCAGCAGCTCCCGGGACTATTGGTCGCACTCTAGCACAGATACGCAGTATTTT.

The table lists this clone with a count of one. The genes are TRBV14 and TRBJ2-7; unclear D gene. The CDR3 has 14 amino acids. Germline loops: CDR1 SGHDN, CDR2 FVKESK. Trimming pared 3 bases from V and 3 bases from J, leaving 12 bases between. CDR3 coding DNA: TGTGCCAGCAGCCAGGACCGAGGCGGCTACGAGCAGTACTTC. It translates to CASSQDRGGYEQYF.

V gene TRBV14 combines with J gene TRBJ2-4, with 8 bases that match TRBD2. Trimming at V came to 0 bases and at J to 3 bases, leaving 7 bases not matched to a gene. Germline assignment: CDR1 SGHDN and CDR2 FVKESK. The CDR3 spans 17 residues. This chain's CDR3 is CASSQDRGGAGKNIQYF. For the CDR3, the DNA is TGTGCCAGCAGCCAAGATCGGGGGGGCGCAGGCAAAAACATTCAGTACTTC.

The gene calls are TRBV27 and TRBJ2-4; TRBD2 matches 7 bases. This CDR3 spans 15 amino acids. Germline CDR1 and CDR2: MNHEY and SMNVEV (reference sequence). Trimming at V came to 1 base and at J to 6 bases, leaving 6 bases not matched to a gene. DNA for the CDR3: TGTGCCAGCAGTTTATTGGCAGCGGGGATAAACATTCAGTACTTC. As protein: CASSLLAAGINIQYF.

The gene calls are TRBV7-9 and TRBJ2-7, with 9 bases fitting TRBD1. The J segment lost 6 bases and the V segment lost 4 bases, leaving 10 bases of the junction unmatched. The CDR3 covers 15 residues. Germline lookup yields CDR1 SEHNR and CDR2 FQNEAQ (reference sequence). CDR3 residues: CASSSGTGLLGEQYF. CDR3 DNA: TGTGCCAGCAGCTCCGGGACAGGGTTATTGGGCGAGCAGTACTTC.

The chain links TRBV7-8 to TRBJ1-5; 8 bases align to TRBD1. The CDR3 covers 14 residues. Germline V gene sequence: CDR1 SGHVS, CDR2 FQNEAQ. Losses at the gene ends were 5 bases for V and 9 bases for J; bases not matched to a gene: 9. As DNA, the CDR3 is TGTGCCAGCAGCCTCGGGACAGGCCCAGGGCCCCAGCATTTT. This codes for CASSLGTGPGPQHF.

This chain links TRBV5-1 with TRBJ1-1; D ambiguous. The CDR3 is 15 amino acids. Germline CDR1 is SGHRS and CDR2 is YFSETQ. Trimming left V 5 bases short and J 1 base short, with 15 bases between. The CDR3 loop is CASRVRNLANTEAFF. The CDR3 bases are TGCGCCAGCAGAGTCCGCAATCTAGCGAACACTGAAGCTTTCTTT.

The CDR3 is CASQIPNRGWTNEKLFF. CDR3 nucleotide sequence: TGTGCCAGCCAAATCCCGAACAGGGGTTGGACTAATGAAAAACTGTTTTTT. The chain combines TRBV21-1 with TRBJ1-4; the table calls TRBD1, which could not be checked here. TRBV21-1 is designated a pseudogene. The CDR3 spans 17 residues.

The V call is TRBV10-3, the J call TRBJ2-7, with TRBD1 identical over 10 bases. V gave up 8 bases and J gave up 4 bases; unmatched junction bases: 5. The V gene's germline CDR1 is ENHRY and CDR2 SYGVKD. The CDR3 sequence is 13 residues long. The CDR3 region is CAIGTGDKYEQYF. DNA of the CDR3: TGTGCCATCGGGACAGGGGATAAATACGAGCAGTACTTC.

This clone was counted a single time. V usage is TRBV19 and J usage is TRBJ1-1; 9 bases align to TRBD1. The CDR3 loop spans 15 amino acids. CDR1 is LNHDA, CDR2 SQIVND, per germline (reference sequence). Trimming cost V 5 bases and J 4 bases; bases outside gene matches: 8. Here the CDR3 reads CASSLSGTGSTEAFF. The CDR3 DNA is TGTGCCAGTAGTTTATCCGGGACAGGGTCCACTGAAGCTTTCTTT.

The chain couples TRBV7-9 to TRBJ2-2, with 7 bases fitting TRBD2. Looked up from germline, CDR1 is SEHNR and CDR2 is FQNEAQ (reference sequence). The CDR3 spans 12 residues. The junction had 0 bases not matched to a gene; V was cut back by 5 bases and J by 6 bases. This chain's CDR3 is CASSRGAGELFF. In nucleotides, the CDR3 is TGTGCCAGCAGCCGGGGGGCCGGGGAGCTGTTTTTT.

CDR3 protein: CASSTTPGSPLHF. CDR3 DNA sequence: TGTGCCAGCAGTACTACCCCCGGTTCACCCCTCCACTTT. This chain uses TRBV27 with TRBJ1-6; D gene uncertain. The ends were cut back, 5 bases at V and 9 bases at J, with 11 bases in the middle. This CDR3 comprises 13 residues. Germline values: CDR1 MNHEY, CDR2 SMNVEV (reference sequence).

The chain uses TRBV3-1 (or the pseudogene TRBV3-2) and TRBJ2-7; 8 positions agree with TRBD2. Germline-derived CDR1 and CDR2 are LGHDT and YNNKEL (reference sequence). The CDR3 loop spans 16 amino acids. V was clipped by 0 bases and J by 0 bases; unmatched bases: 4. CDR3 residues: CASSQDGAGGSYEQYF. The CDR3 coding sequence is TGTGCCAGCAGCCAAGATGGGGCGGGAGGCTCCTACGAGCAGTACTTC.

The chain couples TRBV6-1 to TRBJ1-1; D is unresolved. The CDR3 length is 12 residues. Germline CDR1 is MNHNS and CDR2 is SASEGT. The V end lost 1 base, the J end lost 10 bases, and 10 bases lay between the germline ends. The CDR3 here is CASSEVGSSAFF. The CDR3 coding sequence is TGTGCCAGCAGTGAAGTGGGATCTTCAGCTTTCTTT.

This chain links TRBV2 with TRBJ2-2; D not certain. The CDR3 totals 13 residues. Germline V gives CDR1 SNHLY, CDR2 FYNNEI. Trimming took off 4 bases at V and 7 bases at J, with 10 bases between the two ends. The CDR3 DNA is TGTGCCAGCAGTGGAGAGGATAGCGGGGAGCTGTTTTTT. The encoded protein is CASSGEDSGELFF.

This clone was observed a single time. CDR3 in amino acids: CASSKGVLRVGTEAFF. CDR3 in DNA: TGTGCCAGTAGTAAAGGGGTTCTCCGTGTTGGCACTGAAGCTTTCTTT. This chain connects TRBV19 to TRBJ1-1; D is possibly TRBD1 (5 bases). The CDR3 totals 16 residues. The V and J ends lost 4 bases and 4 bases respectively, with 19 bases between them. CDR1 is LNHDA, CDR2 SQIVND, per germline (reference sequence).

The V gene is TRBV5-4, the J gene TRBJ2-7, with 8 bases fitting TRBD2. The CDR3 is made up of 14 amino acids. The germline CDR1 and CDR2 sequences are SGHNT and YYREEE (reference sequence). V shed 1 base and J 3 bases; nucleotides not matched to a gene: 3. The chain's CDR3 is CASSLPGLVYEQYF. In DNA form, the CDR3 reads TGTGCCAGCAGCTTGCCGGGACTAGTCTACGAGCAGTACTTC.

This sequence joins TRBV19 and TRBJ2-1; weak D call: TRBD1 (5 bases). The CDR3 has 14 residues. In germline, CDR1 is LNHDA, CDR2 SQIVND (reference sequence). Trimming shortened V by 0 bases and J by 8 bases, and 11 bases separated the two germline ends. The CDR3 loop reads CASSIDRGWDEQFF. The CDR3 nucleotides are TGTGCCAGTAGTATAGATAGGGGTTGGGATGAGCAGTTCTTC.